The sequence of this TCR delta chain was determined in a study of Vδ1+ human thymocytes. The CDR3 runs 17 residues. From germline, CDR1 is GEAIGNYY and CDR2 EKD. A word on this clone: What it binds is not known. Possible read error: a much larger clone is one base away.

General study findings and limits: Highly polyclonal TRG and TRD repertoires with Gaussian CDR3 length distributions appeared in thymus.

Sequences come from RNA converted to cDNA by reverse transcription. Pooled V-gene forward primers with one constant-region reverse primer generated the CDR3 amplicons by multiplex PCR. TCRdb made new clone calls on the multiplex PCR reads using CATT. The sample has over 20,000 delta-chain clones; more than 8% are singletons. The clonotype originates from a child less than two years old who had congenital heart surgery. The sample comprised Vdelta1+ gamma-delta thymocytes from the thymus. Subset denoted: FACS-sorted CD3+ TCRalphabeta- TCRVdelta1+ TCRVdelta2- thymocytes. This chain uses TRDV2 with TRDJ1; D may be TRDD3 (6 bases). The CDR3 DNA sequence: TGTGCCTATGACACCTTTCTGTGGGGGCCAAACACCGATAAACTCATCTTT. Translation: CAYDTFLWGPNTDKLIF.